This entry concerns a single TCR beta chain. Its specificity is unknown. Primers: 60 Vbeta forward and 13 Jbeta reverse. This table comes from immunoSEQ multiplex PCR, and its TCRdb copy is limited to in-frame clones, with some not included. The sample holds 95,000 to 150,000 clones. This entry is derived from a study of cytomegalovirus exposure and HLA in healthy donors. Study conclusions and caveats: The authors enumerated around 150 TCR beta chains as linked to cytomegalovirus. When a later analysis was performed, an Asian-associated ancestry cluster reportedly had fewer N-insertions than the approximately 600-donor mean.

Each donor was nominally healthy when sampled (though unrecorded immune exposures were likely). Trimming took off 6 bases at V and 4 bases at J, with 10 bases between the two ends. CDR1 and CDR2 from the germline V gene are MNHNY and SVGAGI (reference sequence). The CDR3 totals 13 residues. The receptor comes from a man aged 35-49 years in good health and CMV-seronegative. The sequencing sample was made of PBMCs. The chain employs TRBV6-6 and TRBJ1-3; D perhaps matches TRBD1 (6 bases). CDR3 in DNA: TGTGCCAGCAGGGTTGACAGGGGAAACACCATATATTTT. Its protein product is CASRVDRGNTIYF.